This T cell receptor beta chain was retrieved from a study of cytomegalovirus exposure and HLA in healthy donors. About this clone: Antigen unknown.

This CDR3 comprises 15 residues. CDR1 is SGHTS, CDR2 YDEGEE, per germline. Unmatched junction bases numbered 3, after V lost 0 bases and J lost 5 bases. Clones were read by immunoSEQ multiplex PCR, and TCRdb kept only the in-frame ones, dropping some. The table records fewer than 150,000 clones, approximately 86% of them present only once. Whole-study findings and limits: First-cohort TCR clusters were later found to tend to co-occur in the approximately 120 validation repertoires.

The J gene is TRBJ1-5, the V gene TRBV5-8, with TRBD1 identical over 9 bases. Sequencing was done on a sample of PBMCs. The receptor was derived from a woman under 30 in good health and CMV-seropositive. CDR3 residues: CASSLEDRGDQPQHF. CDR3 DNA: TGTGCCAGCAGCTTGGAGGACAGGGGAGATCAGCCCCAGCATTTT.